What follows is one TCR beta chain and its context. This sample stems from a study of T-cell memory formation after mild COVID-19. MiXCR was run by TCRdb on the 5' RACE reads, yielding one entry per CDR3 protein. This sample has fewer than 500,000 distinct CDR3 sequences, with around a quarter found just once. The CDR3 covers 16 residues. Germline CDR1 and CDR2: MNHEY and SMNVEV (reference sequence). Trimming cost V 6 bases and J 4 bases; bases outside gene matches: 6. V gene TRBV27 combines with J gene TRBJ2-2; 12 positions agree with TRBD2. Specimen: PBMCs or a T cell subset sorted from them (not recorded which). This clonotype was obtained from an adult woman who had mild COVID-19 (a few samples of this study predate the infection). Cell type and time point are not known. The CDR3 is CASRRLAGALTGELFF. CDR3 bases: TGTGCCAGCAGGAGACTAGCGGGGGCCCTCACCGGGGAGCTGTTTTTT.